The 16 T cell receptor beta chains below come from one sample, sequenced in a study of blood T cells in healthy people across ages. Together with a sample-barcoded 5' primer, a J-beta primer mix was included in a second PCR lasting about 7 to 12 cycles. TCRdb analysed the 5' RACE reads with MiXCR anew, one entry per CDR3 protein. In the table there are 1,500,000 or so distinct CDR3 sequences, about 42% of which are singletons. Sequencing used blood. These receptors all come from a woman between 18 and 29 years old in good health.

CDR3 bases: TGTGCCACCAGCAGAGATTGGGGCGGTGGCTTCGAAGCTTTCTTT. Its protein is CATSRDWGGGFEAFF. V usage is TRBV15 and J usage is TRBJ1-1; a possible D gene is TRBD1 (5 bases). The CDR3 spans 15 residues. Germline CDR1 LNHNV, CDR2 YYDKDF (reference sequence). V was trimmed by 0 bases and J by 8 bases, leaving 16 bases between them. Based on the CDR3 plus reference TRBV15 and TRBJ1-1, the full variable domain is DAMVIQNPRYQVTQFGKPVTLSCSQTLNHNVMYWYQQKSSQAPKLLFHYYDKDFNNEADTPDNFQSRRPNTSFCFLDIRSPGLGDTAMYLCATSRDWGGGFEAFFGQGTRLTVV.

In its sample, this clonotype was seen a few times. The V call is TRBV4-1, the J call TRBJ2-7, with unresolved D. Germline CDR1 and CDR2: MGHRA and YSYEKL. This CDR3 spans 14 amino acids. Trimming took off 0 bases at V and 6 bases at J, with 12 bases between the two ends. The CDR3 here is CASSQDLGWGEQYF. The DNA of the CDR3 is TGCGCCAGCAGCCAAGATCTAGGGTGGGGCGAGCAGTACTTC.

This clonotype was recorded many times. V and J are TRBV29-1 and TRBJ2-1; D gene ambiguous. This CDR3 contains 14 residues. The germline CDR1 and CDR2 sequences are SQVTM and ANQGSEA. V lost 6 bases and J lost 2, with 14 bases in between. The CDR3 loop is CSVDGYGTYNEQFF. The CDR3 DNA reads TGCAGCGTGGACGGGTATGGGACCTACAATGAGCAGTTCTTC.

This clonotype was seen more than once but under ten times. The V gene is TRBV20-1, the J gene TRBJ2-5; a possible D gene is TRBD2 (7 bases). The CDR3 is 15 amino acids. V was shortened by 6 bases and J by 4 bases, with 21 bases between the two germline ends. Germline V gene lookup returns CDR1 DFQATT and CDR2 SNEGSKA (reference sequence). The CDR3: CSARPPSGGGETQYF. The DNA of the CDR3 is TGCAGTGCCCGCCCCCCCTCGGGGGGCGGAGAGACCCAGTACTTC.

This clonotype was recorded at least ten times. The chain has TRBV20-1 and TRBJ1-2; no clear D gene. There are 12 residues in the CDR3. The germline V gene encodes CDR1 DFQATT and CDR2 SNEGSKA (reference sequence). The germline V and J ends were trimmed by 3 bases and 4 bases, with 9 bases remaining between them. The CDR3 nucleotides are TGCAGTGCTAGTTCGGACGCCTATGGCTACACCTTC. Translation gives CSASSDAYGYTF.

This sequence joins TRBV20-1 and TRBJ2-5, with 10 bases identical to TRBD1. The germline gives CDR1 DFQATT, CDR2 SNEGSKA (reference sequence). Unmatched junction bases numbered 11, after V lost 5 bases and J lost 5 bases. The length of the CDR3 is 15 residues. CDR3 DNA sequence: TGCAGTGCTTCCTACAGACAGGGGGCTAGGGAGACCCAGTACTTC. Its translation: CSASYRQGARETQYF.

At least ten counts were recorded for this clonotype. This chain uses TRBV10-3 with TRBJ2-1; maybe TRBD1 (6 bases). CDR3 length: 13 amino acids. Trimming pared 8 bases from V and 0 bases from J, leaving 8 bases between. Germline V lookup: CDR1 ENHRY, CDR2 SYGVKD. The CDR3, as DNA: TGTGCCATCGGACAGAGCTCCTACAATGAGCAGTTCTTC. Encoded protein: CAIGQSSYNEQFF.

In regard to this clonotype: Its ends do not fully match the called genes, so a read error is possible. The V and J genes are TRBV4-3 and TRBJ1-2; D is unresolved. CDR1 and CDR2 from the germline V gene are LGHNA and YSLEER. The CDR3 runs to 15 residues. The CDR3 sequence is CANSQDLLAVYGYTF. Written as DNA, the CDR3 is TGCGCCAACAGCCAAGATCTTTTGGCGGTCTATGGCTACACCTTC.

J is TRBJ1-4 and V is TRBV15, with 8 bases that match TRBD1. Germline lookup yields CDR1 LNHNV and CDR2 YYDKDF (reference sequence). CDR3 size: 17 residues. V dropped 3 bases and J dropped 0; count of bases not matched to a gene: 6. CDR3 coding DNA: TGTGCCACCAGCAGGAGGACAGGGAGAGCAACTAATGAAAAACTGTTTTTT. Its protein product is CATSRRTGRATNEKLFF.

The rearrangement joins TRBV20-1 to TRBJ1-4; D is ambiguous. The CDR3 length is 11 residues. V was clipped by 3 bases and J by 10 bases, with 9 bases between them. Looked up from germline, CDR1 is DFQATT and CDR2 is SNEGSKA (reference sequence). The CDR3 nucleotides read TGCAGTGCTAGGATTTGGGGAAAACTGTTTTTT. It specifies CSARIWGKLFF.

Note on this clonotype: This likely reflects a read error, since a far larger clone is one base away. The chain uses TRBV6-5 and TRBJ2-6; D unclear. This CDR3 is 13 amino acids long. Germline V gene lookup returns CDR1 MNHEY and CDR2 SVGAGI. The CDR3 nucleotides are TGTGCCGGCAGTTTCTCTGGGGCCAACGTCCTGACTTTC. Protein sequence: CAGSFSGANVLTF.

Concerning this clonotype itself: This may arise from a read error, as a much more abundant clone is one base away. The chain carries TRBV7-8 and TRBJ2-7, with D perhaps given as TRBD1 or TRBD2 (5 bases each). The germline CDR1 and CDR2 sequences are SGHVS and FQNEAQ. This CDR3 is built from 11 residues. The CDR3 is CASIYLGERYF. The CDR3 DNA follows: TGTGCCAGCATCTACTTAGGGGAGCGGTACTTC. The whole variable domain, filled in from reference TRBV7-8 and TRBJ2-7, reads GAGVSQSPRYKVAKRGQDVALRCDPISGHVSLFWYQQALGQGPEFLTYFQNEAQLDKSGLPSDRFFAERPEGSVSTLKIQRTQQEDSAVYLCASIYLGERYFGPGTRLTVT.

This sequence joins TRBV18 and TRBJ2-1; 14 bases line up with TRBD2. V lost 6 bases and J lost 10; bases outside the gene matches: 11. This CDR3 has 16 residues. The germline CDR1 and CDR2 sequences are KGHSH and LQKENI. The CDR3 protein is CASSPSTSGGAREQFF. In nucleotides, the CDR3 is TGTGCCAGCTCCCCTTCGACTAGCGGGGGGGCTAGGGAGCAGTTCTTC.

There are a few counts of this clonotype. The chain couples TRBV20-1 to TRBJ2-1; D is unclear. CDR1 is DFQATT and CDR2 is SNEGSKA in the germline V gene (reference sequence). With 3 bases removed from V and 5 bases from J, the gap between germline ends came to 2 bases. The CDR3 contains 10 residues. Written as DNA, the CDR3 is TGCAGTGCTAGGCACAATGAGCAGTTCTTC. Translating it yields CSARHNEQFF.

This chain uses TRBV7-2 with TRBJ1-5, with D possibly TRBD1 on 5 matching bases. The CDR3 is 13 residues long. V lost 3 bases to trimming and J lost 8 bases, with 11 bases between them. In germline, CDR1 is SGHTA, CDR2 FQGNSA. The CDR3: CASSLGREKPQHF. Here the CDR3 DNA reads TGTGCCAGCAGCTTGGGCAGGGAAAAGCCCCAGCATTTT.

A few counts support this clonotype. As DNA, the CDR3 is TGCGCCAGCAGCCAAGGTCGACGGGGCAGCTACGAGCAGTACTTC. Protein: CASSQGRRGSYEQYF. The chain combines TRBV4-3 with TRBJ2-7; possibly TRBD1 or TRBD2 for D (5 bases each). The V gene lost 1 base and the J gene lost 3 bases, with 13 bases spanning the gap. Germline V gene lookup returns CDR1 LGHNA and CDR2 YSLEER. The CDR3 spans 15 residues.